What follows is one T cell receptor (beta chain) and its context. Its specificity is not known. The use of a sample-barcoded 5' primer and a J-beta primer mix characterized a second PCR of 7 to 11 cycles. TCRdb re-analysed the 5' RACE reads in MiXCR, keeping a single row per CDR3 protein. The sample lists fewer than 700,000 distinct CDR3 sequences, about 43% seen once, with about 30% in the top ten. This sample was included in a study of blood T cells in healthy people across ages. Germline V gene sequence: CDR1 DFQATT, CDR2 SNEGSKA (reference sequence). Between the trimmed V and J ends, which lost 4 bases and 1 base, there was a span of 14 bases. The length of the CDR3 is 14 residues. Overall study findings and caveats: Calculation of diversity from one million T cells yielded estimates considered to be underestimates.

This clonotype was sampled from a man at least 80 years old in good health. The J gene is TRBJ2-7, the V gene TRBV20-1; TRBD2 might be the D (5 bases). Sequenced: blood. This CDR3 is CSAKEYRGSYEQYF. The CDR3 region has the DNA TGCAGTGCTAAGGAATATCGGGGTTCCTACGAGCAGTACTTC.